This is a list of T cell receptor beta chains from one sample in a study of blood T cell repertoires in COVID-19. Repertoires were generated with immunoSEQ multiplex PCR, while TCRdb's copy carries only in-frame clones and drops some. The repertoire holds 250,000 or so clones, with 80% to 95% as singletons. Sequences were obtained from peripheral blood. The receptors were sampled from a man younger than 40 with COVID-19, enrolled during active disease. Both conserved end residues are part of each CDR3. Each record gives: J gene, D gene, V gene, clone size, CDR3 protein, CDR3 DNA. A D gene is named only where the DNA matches it firmly. Expanded clones get a size class; other rows say once, few or many, or leave the size out.

j_call: TRBJ1-6; d_call: NA; v_call: TRBV27; clone_size: NA; cdr3_aa: CASRYRVGSYNSPLHF; cdr3_nt: TGTGCCAGCAGGTACAGGGTGGGCTCCTATAATTCACCCCTCCACTTT
j_call: TRBJ1-2; d_call: NA; v_call: TRBV7-3; clone_size: NA; cdr3_aa: CASSLSTGLGYTF; cdr3_nt: TGTGCCAGCAGCTTAAGTACAGGGCTAGGCTACACCTTC
j_call: TRBJ1-1; d_call: NA; v_call: TRBV19; clone_size: NA; cdr3_aa: CASSIGTTEAFF; cdr3_nt: TGTGCCAGTAGTATTGGGACTACTGAAGCTTTCTTT
j_call: TRBJ1-2; d_call: NA; v_call: TRBV6-5; clone_size: NA; cdr3_aa: CASTGGNYGYTF; cdr3_nt: TGTGCCAGCACGGGTGGTAACTATGGCTACACCTTC
j_call: TRBJ1-1; d_call: NA; v_call: TRBV27; clone_size: NA; cdr3_aa: CASSLYSGNTEAFF; cdr3_nt: TGTGCCAGCAGCCTCTATTCTGGGAACACTGAAGCTTTCTTT
j_call: TRBJ2-5; d_call: NA; v_call: TRBV5-1; clone_size: NA; cdr3_aa: CASSLGRQETQYF; cdr3_nt: TGCGCCAGCAGCTTGGGGAGACAAGAGACCCAGTACTTC
j_call: TRBJ1-2; d_call: NA; v_call: TRBV6-1; clone_size: NA; cdr3_aa: CASSEMAPGEGGYTF; cdr3_nt: TGTGCCAGCAGTGAAATGGCCCCAGGGGAAGGTGGCTACACCTTC
j_call: TRBJ2-7; d_call: NA; v_call: TRBV19; clone_size: few; cdr3_aa: CASIEVLLSYEQYF; cdr3_nt: TGTGCCAGTATTGAGGTACTCCTCTCCTACGAGCAGTACTTC
j_call: TRBJ1-3; d_call: NA; v_call: TRBV19; clone_size: few; cdr3_aa: CASTPGEISSGNTIYF; cdr3_nt: TGTGCCAGTACTCCGGGGGAGATCAGCTCTGGAAACACCATATATTTT
j_call: TRBJ1-6; d_call: NA; v_call: TRBV3-1/TRBV3-2; clone_size: NA; cdr3_aa: CASSQGRGSALHF; cdr3_nt: TGTGCCAGCAGCCAAGGCAGGGGATCGGCCCTCCACTTT
j_call: TRBJ2-2; d_call: TRBD1; v_call: TRBV5-1; clone_size: few; cdr3_aa: CASSLQGGNTGELFF; cdr3_nt: TGCGCCAGCAGCTTACAGGGGGGGAACACCGGGGAGCTGTTTTTT
j_call: TRBJ2-7; d_call: NA; v_call: TRBV11-3; clone_size: NA; cdr3_aa: CASSLDPAGDEQYF; cdr3_nt: TGTGCCAGCAGCTTAGATCCGGCAGGGGACGAGCAGTACTTC
j_call: TRBJ1-1; d_call: TRBD1; v_call: TRBV12-5; clone_size: NA; cdr3_aa: CASGRPSGQLNTEAFF; cdr3_nt: TGTGCTAGTGGTCGCCCCTCGGGACAGTTGAACACTGAAGCTTTCTTT
j_call: TRBJ1-4; d_call: TRBD1; v_call: TRBV3-1/TRBV3-2; clone_size: NA; cdr3_aa: CASSDEGQGDEKLFF; cdr3_nt: TGTGCCAGCAGCGATGAGGGACAGGGGGATGAAAAACTGTTTTTT
j_call: TRBJ1-5; d_call: NA; v_call: TRBV6-5; clone_size: once; cdr3_aa: CASRGGEGTYPQHF; cdr3_nt: TGTGCCAGCAGGGGCGGGGAGGGTACATATCCCCAGCATTTT
j_call: TRBJ1-5; d_call: NA; v_call: TRBV3-1/TRBV3-2; clone_size: NA; cdr3_aa: CASSRGGSGGDTPQHF; cdr3_nt: TGTGCCAGCAGCCGGGGGGGATCCGGCGGGGATACGCCCCAGCATTTT
j_call: TRBJ2-7; d_call: NA; v_call: TRBV3-1/TRBV3-2; clone_size: NA; cdr3_aa: CASSQDLSSYEQYF; cdr3_nt: TGTGCCAGCAGCCAAGATCTCAGCTCCTACGAGCAGTACTTC
j_call: TRBJ1-1; d_call: NA; v_call: TRBV7-9; clone_size: NA; cdr3_aa: CASSFLTGEAFF; cdr3_nt: TGTGCCAGCAGCTTCCTAACAGGTGAAGCTTTCTTT
j_call: TRBJ1-5; d_call: TRBD1; v_call: TRBV27; clone_size: once; cdr3_aa: CASSSQRDRGYQPQHF; cdr3_nt: TGTGCCAGCAGTTCCCAGAGGGACAGGGGTTACCAGCCCCAGCATTTT
j_call: TRBJ2-1; d_call: TRBD2; v_call: TRBV10-3; clone_size: NA; cdr3_aa: CATQRGGRDEQFF; cdr3_nt: TGTGCCACCCAGCGGGGGGGCCGGGATGAGCAGTTCTTC